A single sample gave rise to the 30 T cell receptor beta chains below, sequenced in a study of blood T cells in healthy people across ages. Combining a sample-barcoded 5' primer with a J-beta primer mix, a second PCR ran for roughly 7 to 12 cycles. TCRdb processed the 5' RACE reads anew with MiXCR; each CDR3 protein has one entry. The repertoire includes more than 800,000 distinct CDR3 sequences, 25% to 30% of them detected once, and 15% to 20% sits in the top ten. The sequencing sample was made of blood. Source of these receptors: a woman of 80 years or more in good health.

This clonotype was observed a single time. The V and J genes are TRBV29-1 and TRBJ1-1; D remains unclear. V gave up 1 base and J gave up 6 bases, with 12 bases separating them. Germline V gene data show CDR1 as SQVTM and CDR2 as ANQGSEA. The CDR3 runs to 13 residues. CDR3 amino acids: CSVEGRARAEAFF. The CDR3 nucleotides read TGCAGCGTTGAAGGCCGTGCGAGAGCTGAAGCTTTCTTT.

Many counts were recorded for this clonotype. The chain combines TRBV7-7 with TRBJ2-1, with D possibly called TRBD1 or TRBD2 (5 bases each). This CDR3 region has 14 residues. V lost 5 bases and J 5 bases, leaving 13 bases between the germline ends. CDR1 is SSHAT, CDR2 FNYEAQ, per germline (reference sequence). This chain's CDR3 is CASSPWDRNNEQFF. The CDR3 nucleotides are TGTGCCAGCAGCCCCTGGGACCGAAACAATGAGCAGTTCTTC.

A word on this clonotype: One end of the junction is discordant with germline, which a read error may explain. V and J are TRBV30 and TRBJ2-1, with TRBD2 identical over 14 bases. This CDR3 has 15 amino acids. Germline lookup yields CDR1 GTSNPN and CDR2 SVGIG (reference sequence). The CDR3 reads CAWSGGLAGGNERFF. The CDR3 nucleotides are TGTGCCTGGAGTGGAGGACTAGCGGGGGGCAATGAGCGGTTCTTC.

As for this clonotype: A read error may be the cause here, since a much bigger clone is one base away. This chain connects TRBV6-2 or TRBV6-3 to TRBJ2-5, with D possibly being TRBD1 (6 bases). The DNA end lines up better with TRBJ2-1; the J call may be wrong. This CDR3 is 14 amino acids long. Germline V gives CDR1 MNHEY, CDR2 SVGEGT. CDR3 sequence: CASSPTGSQETQFF. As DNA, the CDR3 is TGTGCCAGCAGCCCCACAGGGTCCCAAGAGACCCAGTTCTTC.

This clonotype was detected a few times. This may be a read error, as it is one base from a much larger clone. The DNA for the CDR3 is TGCGCCAGCAGCTCCCGACTAGCGGGGGATAAAGATACGCAGTATTTT. Protein product: CASSSRLAGDKDTQYF. V gene TRBV4-1 combines with J gene TRBJ2-3, with 12 bases that match TRBD2. CDR3 length equals 16 residues. The trim removed 5 bases at V and 5 bases at J, leaving 8 bases unmatched. In germline, CDR1 is MGHRA, CDR2 YSYEKL.

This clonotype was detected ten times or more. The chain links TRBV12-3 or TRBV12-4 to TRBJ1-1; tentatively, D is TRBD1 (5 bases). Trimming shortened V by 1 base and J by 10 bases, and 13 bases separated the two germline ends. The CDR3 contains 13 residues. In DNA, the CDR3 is TGTGCCAGCAGTTTAGGTGCAGGGATGGGAGCTTTCTTT. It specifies CASSLGAGMGAFF.

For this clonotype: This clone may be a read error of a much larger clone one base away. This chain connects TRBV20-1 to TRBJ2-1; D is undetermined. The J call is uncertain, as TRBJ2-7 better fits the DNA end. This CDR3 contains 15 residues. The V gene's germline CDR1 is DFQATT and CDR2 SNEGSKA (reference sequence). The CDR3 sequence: CSALLGTSSYNEQYF. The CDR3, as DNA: TGCAGTGCCCTGTTGGGCACCAGCTCCTACAATGAGCAGTACTTC.

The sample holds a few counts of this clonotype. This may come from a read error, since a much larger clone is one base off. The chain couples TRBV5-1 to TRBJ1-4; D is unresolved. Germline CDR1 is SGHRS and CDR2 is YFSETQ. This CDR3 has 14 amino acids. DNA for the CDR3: TGCGCCGGCAGCTTGTCGTCAACTAATGAAAAACTGTTTTTT. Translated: CAGSLSSTNEKLFF.

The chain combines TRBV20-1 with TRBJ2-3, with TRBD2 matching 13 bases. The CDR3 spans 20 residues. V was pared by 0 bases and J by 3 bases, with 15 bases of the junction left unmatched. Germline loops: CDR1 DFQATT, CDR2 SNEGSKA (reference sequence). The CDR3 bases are TGCAGTGCTAGAGAGCCCCTGCCGGGACTAGCGGGACTGGGGACAGATACGCAGTATTTT. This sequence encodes CSAREPLPGLAGLGTDTQYF.

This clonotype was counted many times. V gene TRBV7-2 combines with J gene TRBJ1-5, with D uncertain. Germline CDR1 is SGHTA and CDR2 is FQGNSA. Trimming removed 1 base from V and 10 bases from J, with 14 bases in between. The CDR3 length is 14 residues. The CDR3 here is CASSLVGEFSPQHF. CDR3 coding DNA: TGTGCCAGCAGCTTAGTTGGGGAATTCAGCCCCCAGCATTTT.

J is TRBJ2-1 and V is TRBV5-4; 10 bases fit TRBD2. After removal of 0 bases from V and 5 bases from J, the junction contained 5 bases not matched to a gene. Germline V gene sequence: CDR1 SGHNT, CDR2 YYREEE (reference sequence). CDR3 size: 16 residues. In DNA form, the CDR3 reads TGTGCCAGCAGCTTGGAGGGCACTAGCGGGAACAATGAGCAGTTCTTC. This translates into CASSLEGTSGNNEQFF.

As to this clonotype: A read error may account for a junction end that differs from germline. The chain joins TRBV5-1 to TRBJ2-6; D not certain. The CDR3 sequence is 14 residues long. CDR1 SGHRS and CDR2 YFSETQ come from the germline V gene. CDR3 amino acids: CASCLIPGANVLTF. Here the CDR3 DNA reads TGCGCCAGCTGCTTGATCCCTGGGGCCAACGTCCTGACTTTC.

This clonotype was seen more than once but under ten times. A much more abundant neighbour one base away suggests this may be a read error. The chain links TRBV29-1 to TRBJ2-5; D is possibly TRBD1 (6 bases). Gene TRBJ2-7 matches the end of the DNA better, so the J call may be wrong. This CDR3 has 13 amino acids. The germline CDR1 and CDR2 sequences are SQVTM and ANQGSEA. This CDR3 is CSVLGQPGYEQYF. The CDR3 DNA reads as TGCAGCGTTCTAGGACAGCCGGGGTACGAGCAGTACTTC.

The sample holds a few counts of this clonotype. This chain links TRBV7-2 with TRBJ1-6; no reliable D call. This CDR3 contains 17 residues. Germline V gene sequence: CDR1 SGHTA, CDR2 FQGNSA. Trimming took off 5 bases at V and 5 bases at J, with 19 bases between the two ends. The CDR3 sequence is CASSPSLSTSNNSPLHF. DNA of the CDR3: TGTGCCAGCAGCCCATCATTGAGTACCTCTAATAATTCACCCCTCCACTTT.

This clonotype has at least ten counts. CDR3 residues: CSARDRGPNSPLHF. In DNA, the CDR3 is TGCAGTGCTAGGGACAGGGGACCTAATTCACCCCTCCACTTT. The genes are TRBV20-1 and TRBJ1-6; 9 nucleotides agree with TRBD1. The CDR3 has 14 amino acids. In germline, CDR1 is DFQATT, CDR2 SNEGSKA (reference sequence). V shed 3 bases and J 6 bases; nucleotides not matched to a gene: 3.

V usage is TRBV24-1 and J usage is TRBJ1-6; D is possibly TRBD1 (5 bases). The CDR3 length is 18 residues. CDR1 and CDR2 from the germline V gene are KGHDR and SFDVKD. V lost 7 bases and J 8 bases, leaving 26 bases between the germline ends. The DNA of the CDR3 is TGTGCCACCAGCGGGACCCGAGAGGTGAACGTATACGATTCACCCCTCCACTTT. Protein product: CATSGTREVNVYDSPLHF.

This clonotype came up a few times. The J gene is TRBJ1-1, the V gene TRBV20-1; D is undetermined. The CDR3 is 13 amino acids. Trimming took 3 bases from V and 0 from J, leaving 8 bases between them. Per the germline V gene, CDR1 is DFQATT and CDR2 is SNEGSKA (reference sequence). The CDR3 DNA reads TGCAGTGCTAGGCAACAAATGAACACTGAAGCTTTCTTT. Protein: CSARQQMNTEAFF.

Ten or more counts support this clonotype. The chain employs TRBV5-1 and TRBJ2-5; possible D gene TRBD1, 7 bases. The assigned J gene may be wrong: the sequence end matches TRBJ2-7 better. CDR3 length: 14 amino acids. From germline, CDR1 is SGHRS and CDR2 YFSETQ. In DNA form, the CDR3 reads TGCGCCAGCAACAGGGGAGGTCCTAGCAACGAGCAGTACTTC. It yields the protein CASNRGGPSNEQYF.

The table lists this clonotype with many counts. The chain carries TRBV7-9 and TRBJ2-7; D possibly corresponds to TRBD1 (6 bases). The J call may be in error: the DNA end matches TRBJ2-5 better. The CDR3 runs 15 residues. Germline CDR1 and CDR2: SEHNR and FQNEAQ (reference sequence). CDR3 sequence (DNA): TGTGCCAGCAGCCTACTACAGGGTTACGGGGAGACCCAGTACTTC. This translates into CASSLLQGYGETQYF.

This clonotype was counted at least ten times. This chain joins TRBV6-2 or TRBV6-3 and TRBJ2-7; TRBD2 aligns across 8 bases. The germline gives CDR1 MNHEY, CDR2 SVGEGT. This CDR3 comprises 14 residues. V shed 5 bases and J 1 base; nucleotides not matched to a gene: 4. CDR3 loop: CASSLTSVSYEQYF. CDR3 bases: TGTGCCAGCAGTCTGACTAGCGTTTCCTACGAGCAGTACTTC.

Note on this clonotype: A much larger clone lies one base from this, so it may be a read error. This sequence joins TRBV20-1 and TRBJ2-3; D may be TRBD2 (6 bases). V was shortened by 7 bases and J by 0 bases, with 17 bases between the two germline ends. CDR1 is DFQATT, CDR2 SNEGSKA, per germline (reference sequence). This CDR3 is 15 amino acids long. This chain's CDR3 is CSVRVSGSSTDTQYF. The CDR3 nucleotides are TGCAGTGTTAGGGTGAGCGGGTCTAGCACAGATACGCAGTATTTT.

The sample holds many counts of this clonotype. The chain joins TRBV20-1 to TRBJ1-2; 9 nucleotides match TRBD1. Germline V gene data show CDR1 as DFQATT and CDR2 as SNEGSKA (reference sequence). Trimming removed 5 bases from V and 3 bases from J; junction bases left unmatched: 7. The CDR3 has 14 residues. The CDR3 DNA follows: TGCAGTGCTGCCGGGACAGGGTGGGACTATGGCTACACCTTC. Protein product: CSAAGTGWDYGYTF.

The CDR3 DNA reads as TGTGCCAGCAGCCCCCGACAGGGCGTGGGAAACACCATATATTTT. It translates to CASSPRQGVGNTIYF. V and J are TRBV7-2 and TRBJ1-3, with 7 positions matching TRBD1. V dropped 5 bases and J dropped 4; count of bases not matched to a gene: 8. The CDR3 spans 15 residues. CDR1 SGHTA and CDR2 FQGNSA come from the germline V gene.

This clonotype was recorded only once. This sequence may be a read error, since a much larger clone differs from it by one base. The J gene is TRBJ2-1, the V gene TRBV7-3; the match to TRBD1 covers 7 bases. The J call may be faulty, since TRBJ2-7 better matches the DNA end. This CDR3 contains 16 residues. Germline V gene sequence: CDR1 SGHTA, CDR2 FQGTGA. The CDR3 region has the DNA TGTGCCAGCAGCTCGACAGGGAAAAGCTCCTACAATGAGCAGTACTTC. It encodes CASSSTGKSSYNEQYF.

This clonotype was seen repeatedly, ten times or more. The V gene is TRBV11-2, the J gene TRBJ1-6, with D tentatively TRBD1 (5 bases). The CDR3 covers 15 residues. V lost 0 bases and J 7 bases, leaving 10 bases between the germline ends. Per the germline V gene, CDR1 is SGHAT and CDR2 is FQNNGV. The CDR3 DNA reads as TGTGCCAGCAGCTTAGATATCGGGGGGAATTCACCCCTCCACTTT. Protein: CASSLDIGGNSPLHF. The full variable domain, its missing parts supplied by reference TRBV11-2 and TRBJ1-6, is EAGVAQSPRYKIIEKRQSVAFWCNPISGHATLYWYQQILGQGPKLLIQFQNNGVVDDSQLPKDRFSAERLKGVDSTLKIQPAKLEDSAVYLCASSLDIGGNSPLHFGNGTRLTVT.

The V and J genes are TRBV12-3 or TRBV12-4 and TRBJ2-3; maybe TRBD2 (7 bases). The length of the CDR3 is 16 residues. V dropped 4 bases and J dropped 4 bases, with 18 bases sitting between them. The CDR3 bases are TGTGCCAGCAGTTCCCGGGGGGCTACGAGCGCAGATACGCAGTATTTT. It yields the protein CASSSRGATSADTQYF.

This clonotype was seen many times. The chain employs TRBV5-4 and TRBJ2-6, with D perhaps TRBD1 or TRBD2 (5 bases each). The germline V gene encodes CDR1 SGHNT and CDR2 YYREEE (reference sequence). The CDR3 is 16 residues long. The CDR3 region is CASSRDGAPGANVLTF. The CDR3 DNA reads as TGTGCTTCCAGCCGGGACGGGGCGCCTGGGGCCAACGTCCTGACTTTC.

CDR3 protein: CASSRGGGETRYF. The CDR3 coding sequence is TGTGCCAGCAGCAGGGGGGGTGGGGAGACCCGGTACTTC. The chain couples TRBV7-8 to TRBJ2-7, with TRBD2 as a possible D gene (7 bases). Germline V lookup: CDR1 SGHVS, CDR2 FQNEAQ. V was shortened by 5 bases and J by 12 bases, with 20 bases between the two germline ends. CDR3 length: 13 residues.

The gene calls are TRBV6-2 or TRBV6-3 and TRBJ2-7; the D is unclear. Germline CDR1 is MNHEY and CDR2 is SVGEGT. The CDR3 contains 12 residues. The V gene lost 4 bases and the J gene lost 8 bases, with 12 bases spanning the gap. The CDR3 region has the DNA TGTGCCAGCAGTTCTTTCAGTGACAAGCAGTACTTC. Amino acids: CASSSFSDKQYF.

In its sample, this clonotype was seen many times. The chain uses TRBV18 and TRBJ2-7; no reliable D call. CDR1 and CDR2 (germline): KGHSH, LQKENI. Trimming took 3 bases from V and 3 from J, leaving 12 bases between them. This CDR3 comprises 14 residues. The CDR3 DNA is TGTGCCAGCTCACCTAATCCAGTGATCTACGAGCAGTACTTC. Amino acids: CASSPNPVIYEQYF.